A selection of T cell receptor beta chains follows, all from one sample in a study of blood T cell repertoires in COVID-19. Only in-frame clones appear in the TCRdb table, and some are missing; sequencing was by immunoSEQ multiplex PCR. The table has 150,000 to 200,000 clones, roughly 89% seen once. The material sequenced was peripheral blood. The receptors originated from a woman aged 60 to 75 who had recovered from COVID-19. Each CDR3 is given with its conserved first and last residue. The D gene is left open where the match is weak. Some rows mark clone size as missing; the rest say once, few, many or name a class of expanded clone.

DNA: TGTGCCAGCAGTGAAGATCCTGGCAGTAACTATGGCTACACCTTC; CDR3: CASSEDPGSNYGYTF; J: TRBJ1-2; D: .; V: TRBV6-1; size: .
DNA: TGTGCCAGCAGTTTAATGTCCGGGACTAGCGGGGGGGAAGAGACCCAGTACTTC; CDR3: CASSLMSGTSGGEETQYF; J: TRBJ2-5; D: TRBD2; V: TRBV28; size: few
DNA: TGTGCCAGCACCTACTCGTCGGGCTATAATTCACCCCTCCACTTT; CDR3: CASTYSSGYNSPLHF; J: TRBJ1-6; D: .; V: TRBV6-6; size: once
DNA: TGTGCCAGCAGCAGCTACGAGCAGTACTTC; CDR3: CASSSYEQYF; J: TRBJ2-7; D: .; V: TRBV2; size: .
DNA: TGTGCCAATCACAGGGTGAATCCAGAGACCCAGTACTTC; CDR3: CANHRVNPETQYF; J: TRBJ2-5; D: .; V: TRBV2; size: .
DNA: TGTGCCCAAGCGGGTTTTAGAAACACCATATATTTT; CDR3: CAQAGFRNTIYF; J: TRBJ1-3; D: .; V: TRBV9; size: .
DNA: TGTGCCAGCTCACCATTAACTGATTATGAAGCTTTCTTT; CDR3: CASSPLTDYEAFF; J: TRBJ1-1; D: .; V: TRBV18; size: few
DNA: TGTGCCAGCAGCTCTGACAGGGTGAATTCACCCCTCCACTTT; CDR3: CASSSDRVNSPLHF; J: TRBJ1-6; D: TRBD1; V: TRBV5-5; size: .
DNA: TGTGCCAGTACCACCGAGACAGGGTCTCTCGAGCAGTACTTC; CDR3: CASTTETGSLEQYF; J: TRBJ2-7; D: TRBD1; V: TRBV2; size: once
DNA: TGTGCCAGCAGCCAATCAGGTTACACCGGGGAGCTGTTTTTT; CDR3: CASSQSGYTGELFF; J: TRBJ2-2; D: .; V: TRBV14; size: .
DNA: TGTGCCAGCAGTTCCACAGGGACTAACTATGGCTACACCTTC; CDR3: CASSSTGTNYGYTF; J: TRBJ1-2; D: .; V: TRBV6-5; size: once
DNA: TGTGCCAGCAGCGTAGCTCCAGGCTCTGGAAACACCATATATTTT; CDR3: CASSVAPGSGNTIYF; J: TRBJ1-3; D: .; V: TRBV9; size: once
DNA: TGTGCCAGCAGCCCGGGACAGTCTTCTATGGGCTACACCTTC; CDR3: CASSPGQSSMGYTF; J: TRBJ1-2; D: TRBD1; V: TRBV3-1/TRBV3-2; size: .
DNA: TGTGCCACCAGTGATTCGGGACTGGGCTTCCATGGCTACACCTTC; CDR3: CATSDSGLGFHGYTF; J: TRBJ1-2; D: .; V: TRBV24-1; size: once
DNA: TGTGCCAGTAGTGCGGCAGGGGGGGAGACCCAGTACTTC; CDR3: CASSAAGGETQYF; J: TRBJ2-5; D: .; V: TRBV19; size: .
DNA: TGTGCCAGCAGTTCACAGGGGTACAATGAGCAGTTCTTC; CDR3: CASSSQGYNEQFF; J: TRBJ2-1; D: TRBD1; V: TRBV12-3/TRBV12-4; size: .
DNA: TGCGCCAGCAGCCAGAGACTAGCGGGTACCGGGGAGCTGTTTTTT; CDR3: CASSQRLAGTGELFF; J: TRBJ2-2; D: TRBD2; V: TRBV4-3; size: .
DNA: TGTGCCAGCTCACCCTCCGGACAGGGAATTTACGAGCAGTACTTC; CDR3: CASSPSGQGIYEQYF; J: TRBJ2-7; D: TRBD1; V: TRBV18; size: .
DNA: TGTGCCAGTAGTAAAACAGGGGATCAGCCCCAGCATTTT; CDR3: CASSKTGDQPQHF; J: TRBJ1-5; D: TRBD1; V: TRBV19; size: .
DNA: TGTGCCTGGAGTGTCCACGGACAGGGGCGAGTGGCTTTCTTT; CDR3: CAWSVHGQGRVAFF; J: TRBJ1-1; D: TRBD1; V: TRBV30; size: .
DNA: TGTGCCAGCAGCCGGGCTCCGAGACTAGCGAATTTTGCCTACGAGCAGTACTTC; CDR3: CASSRAPRLANFAYEQYF; J: TRBJ2-7; D: TRBD2; V: TRBV4-2; size: .
DNA: TGTGCCAGCAGCCCCCAAACGGGTGATACGCAGTATTTT; CDR3: CASSPQTGDTQYF; J: TRBJ2-3; D: .; V: TRBV7-3; size: .
DNA: TGTGCCAGCTCAGAGAAGGGACAGGTCCCCGGAAACACCATATATTTT; CDR3: CASSEKGQVPGNTIYF; J: TRBJ1-3; D: TRBD1; V: TRBV18; size: .
DNA: TGTGCCAGCTCTTCAATAGCCGGACAGTCAGGGGAAAAACTGTTTTTT; CDR3: CASSSIAGQSGEKLFF; J: TRBJ1-4; D: .; V: TRBV18; size: .
DNA: TGCGCCAGCAGAACAGGGGGTGGAGATTCACCCCTCCACTTT; CDR3: CASRTGGGDSPLHF; J: TRBJ1-6; D: TRBD1; V: TRBV5-1; size: .
DNA: TGTGCCAGCAGCCAAGACAGGGGCTACGAGCAGTACTTC; CDR3: CASSQDRGYEQYF; J: TRBJ2-7; D: .; V: TRBV3-1/TRBV3-2; size: .
DNA: TGTGCCAGCAGCGGCTTAGGAGGGCTAGGCTACACCTTC; CDR3: CASSGLGGLGYTF; J: TRBJ1-2; D: .; V: TRBV5-5; size: .
DNA: TGTGCCAGTAGGGGGACAGGGGAAGAGACCCAGTACTTC; CDR3: CASRGTGEETQYF; J: TRBJ2-5; D: TRBD1; V: TRBV19; size: .
DNA: TGCGCCAGCAGTGAGTCCGGGACAGCAAGGCAACCCCAGCATTTT; CDR3: CASSESGTARQPQHF; J: TRBJ1-5; D: TRBD1; V: TRBV10-2; size: .